The clone carrying this TCR beta chain was counted at least ten times. Its antigen is undetermined. This sample is part of a study of spatial heterogeneity in lung cancer. Across the study: Sequence detection consistently recorded a greater number of beta-chain than alpha-chain sequences. There were, on average, more than 9.5 raw-read appearances for each unique TCR and UMI combination.

This CDR3 has 16 residues. Germline CDR1 is LNHDA and CDR2 is SQIVND (reference sequence). With 3 bases clipped from V and 10 bases from J, the junction kept 10 bases outside the gene matches. Every TCR cDNA molecule carried a tag that served as a unique molecular identifier. TCRdb used MiXCR to reprocess the 5' RACE reads, holding one entry per CDR3 protein. The data show 39,000 or so distinct CDR3 sequences, with 6.5% to 9% seen just once and around 30% held by the top ten. The study's findings and limits: Resection saw ubiquitous expanded tumor TCRs appear in blood more than follow-up did.

Time point of the sample: sample taken at primary tumor resection. No cell sorting; template was whole RNA from tumor, lung tissue or PBMC. This rearrangement joins TRBV19 to TRBJ2-1, with 12 bases that match TRBD2. Source: PBMCs, taken at surgery. This sequence originates from a male donor with early-stage non-small cell lung cancer. The CDR3 reads CASSIGSSGRAFEQFF. For the CDR3, the DNA is TGTGCCAGTAGTATTGGGTCTAGCGGGAGGGCTTTCGAGCAGTTCTTC. Looking up the rest from reference TRBV19 and TRBJ2-1 gives the full variable domain: DGGITQSPKYLFRKEGQNVTLSCEQNLNHDAMYWYRQDPGQGLRLIYYSQIVNDFQKGDIAEGYSVSREKKESFPLTVTSAQKNPTAFYLCASSIGSSGRAFEQFFGPGTRLTVL.